This paragraph reports one TCR beta chain. The antigen remains undetermined. The sample belongs to a study of OX40 agonist ivuxolimab in advanced cancers. CDR1 SEHNR and CDR2 FQNEAQ come from the germline V gene (reference sequence). The length of the CDR3 is 16 residues. Trimming cost V 4 bases and J 0 bases; bases outside gene matches: 6. Drawing of blood for sampling happened at baseline, at cycle 4 day 1, and at cycle 7 day 1. Study-level points and caveats: Among the lowest peripheral clonal expansion occurred in 0.1-3.0 mg/kg partial responders.

Sequencing used immunoSEQ multiplex PCR; TCRdb keeps in-frame clones, though not all of them. The sample holds just under 65,000 clones, approximately 84% seen once. The source of this sequence is an adult with an advanced solid tumor such as melanoma, head and neck, liver or kidney cancer. The chain employs TRBV7-9 and TRBJ2-1, with 7 bases identical to TRBD1. The sample here was CD4+ or CD8+ T cells sorted from blood, taken in a trial of the OX40 agonist ivuxolimab. CDR3 protein: CASSSLTGSSYNEQFF. The DNA for the CDR3 is TGTGCCAGCAGCTCCTTGACAGGGAGCTCCTACAATGAGCAGTTCTTC.